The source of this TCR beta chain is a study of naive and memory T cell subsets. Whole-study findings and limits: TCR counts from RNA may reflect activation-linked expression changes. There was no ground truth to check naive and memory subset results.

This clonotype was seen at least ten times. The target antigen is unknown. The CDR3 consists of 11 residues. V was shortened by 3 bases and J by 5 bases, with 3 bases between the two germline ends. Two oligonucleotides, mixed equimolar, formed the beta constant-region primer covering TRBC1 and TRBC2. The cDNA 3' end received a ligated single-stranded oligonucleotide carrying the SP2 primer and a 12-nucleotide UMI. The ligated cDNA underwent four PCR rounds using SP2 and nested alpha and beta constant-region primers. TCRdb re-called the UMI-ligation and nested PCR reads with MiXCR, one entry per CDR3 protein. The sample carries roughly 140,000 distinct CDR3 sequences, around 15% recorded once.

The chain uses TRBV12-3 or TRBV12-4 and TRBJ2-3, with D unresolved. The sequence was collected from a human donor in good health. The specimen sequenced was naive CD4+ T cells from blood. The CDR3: CASSFRDTQYF. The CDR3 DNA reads TGTGCCAGCAGTTTTAGAGATACGCAGTATTTT.